The rows below give T cell receptor beta chains drawn from one sample of a study of OX40 agonist ivuxolimab in advanced cancers. This table comes from immunoSEQ multiplex PCR, and its TCRdb copy is limited to in-frame clones, with some not included. Of about 40,000 clones in the sample, around four fifths were seen once. Sequencing was performed on CD4+ or CD8+ T cells sorted from blood, taken in a trial of the OX40 agonist ivuxolimab. Receptor source: an adult with an advanced solid tumor such as melanoma, head and neck, liver or kidney cancer. The CDR3 runs from the conserved cysteine through the conserved F or W. A D gene is named only where the DNA matches it firmly. Expanded clones are given a class, and other clones once, few, many or no size at all.

- | TRBJ2-5 | - | TRBV5-4 | CASSQDALPTQYF | TGTGCCAGCAGCCAAGATGCATTACCAACCCAGTACTTC
- | TRBJ2-7 | - | TRBV6-1 | CASTVSGGPYEQYF | TGTGCCAGCACCGTTTCTGGGGGCCCCTACGAGCAGTACTTC
few | TRBJ1-1 | TRBD1 | TRBV7-9 | CASSSLRQGTEAFF | TGTGCCAGCAGTTCTCTTCGACAGGGCACTGAAGCTTTCTTT
few | TRBJ2-5 | TRBD1 | TRBV9 | CASSSLGGTGGETQYF | TGTGCCAGCAGCTCCCTGGGGGGGACAGGGGGCGAGACCCAGTACTTC
- | TRBJ1-2 | - | TRBV9 | CASSAGTRYGYTF | TGTGCCAGCAGCGCCGGGACAAGGTATGGCTACACCTTC
few | TRBJ1-2 | - | TRBV29-1 | CSVVGNEDYTF | TGCAGCGTTGTAGGGAACGAGGACTACACCTTC
- | TRBJ2-3 | - | TRBV9 | CASSVAPGLADTQYF | TGTGCCAGCAGCGTAGCTCCCGGGCTCGCAGATACGCAGTATTTT
- | TRBJ1-4 | TRBD1 | TRBV5-4 | CASSLYSGQGGEKLFF | TGTGCCAGCAGCTTGTATAGTGGACAGGGAGGGGAAAAACTGTTTTTT
- | TRBJ1-4 | - | TRBV9 | CASSVEGISEKLFF | TGTGCCAGCAGCGTAGAAGGGATTTCTGAAAAACTGTTTTTT
- | TRBJ2-5 | TRBD1 | TRBV5-1 | CASSVGQVVQETQYF | TGCGCCAGCAGCGTGGGACAGGTCGTACAAGAGACCCAGTACTTC
- | TRBJ1-4 | TRBD1 | TRBV9 | CASSRTGGVGEKLFF | TGTGCCAGCAGCCGGACAGGGGGCGTTGGGGAAAAACTGTTTTTT
- | TRBJ2-5 | - | TRBV19 | CASSINGQETQYF | TGTGCCAGTAGTATAAACGGCCAAGAGACCCAGTACTTC
- | TRBJ2-7 | TRBD1 | TRBV5-8 | CASPAWMPGGTYEQYF | TGTGCCAGCCCAGCTTGGATGCCAGGGGGAACCTACGAGCAGTACTTC
- | TRBJ2-1 | TRBD2 | TRBV4-1 | CASSQVGLAGTNEQFF | TGCGCCAGCAGCCAAGTAGGCCTAGCGGGGACCAATGAGCAGTTCTTC
- | TRBJ2-2 | - | TRBV5-1 | CASSLSPNTGELFF | TGCGCCAGCAGCTTGTCCCCGAACACCGGGGAGCTGTTTTTT
- | TRBJ2-2 | TRBD2 | TRBV5-1 | CASSLAVGGYYGPGELFF | TGCGCCAGCAGCTTGGCCGTGGGAGGGTATTATGGCCCCGGGGAGCTGTTTTTT
- | TRBJ2-7 | TRBD1 | TRBV7-9 | CASSEDREINYEQYF | TGTGCCAGCAGCGAAGACAGGGAGATAAACTACGAGCAGTACTTC
- | TRBJ1-5 | - | TRBV6-1 | CASTYSRGQPQHF | TGTGCCAGCACCTATAGCAGGGGTCAGCCCCAGCATTTT
- | TRBJ1-4 | TRBD1 | TRBV5-8 | CASSTGQGGLEKLFF | TGTGCCAGCAGCACCGGACAGGGTGGACTTGAAAAACTGTTTTTT
once | TRBJ2-6 | - | TRBV13 | CASSPSRGANVLTF | TGTGCCAGCAGCCCTTCCCGCGGGGCCAACGTCCTGACTTTC
- | TRBJ1-4 | - | TRBV2 | CASGVQVGRTNEKLFF | TGTGCCAGCGGCGTTCAGGTGGGACGGACTAATGAAAAACTGTTTTTT
- | TRBJ2-1 | - | TRBV7-2 | CASSRGGTSYNEQFF | TGTGCCAGCAGCCGGGGAGGAACCTCCTACAATGAGCAGTTCTTC
- | TRBJ2-7 | TRBD2 | TRBV5-1 | CASSLGSSGGFYEQYF | TGCGCCAGCAGCTTGGGGTCTAGCGGCGGTTTCTACGAGCAGTACTTC
- | TRBJ2-1 | TRBD2 | TRBV7-9 | CASSRTSSIGEQFF | TGTGCCAGCTCTCGGACTAGTTCCATCGGTGAGCAGTTCTTC
- | TRBJ1-5 | - | TRBV6-5 | CASSYSRGGNQPQHF | TGTGCCAGCAGTTACTCCAGGGGAGGCAATCAGCCCCAGCATTTT
- | TRBJ2-7 | - | TRBV25-1 | CASSEYGSSSYEQYF | TGTGCCAGCAGTGAATACGGCAGCTCCTCCTACGAGCAGTACTTC
- | TRBJ1-1 | TRBD1 | TRBV9 | CASSRSYRQGDTEAFF | TGTGCCAGCAGCCGTTCTTACCGACAGGGGGACACTGAAGCTTTCTTT
- | TRBJ1-4 | - | TRBV6-5 | CASSYGGVGEKLFF | TGTGCCAGCAGTTACGGGGGAGTCGGTGAAAAACTGTTTTTT
- | TRBJ2-7 | - | TRBV19 | CASSTGASLSYEQYF | TGTGCCAGTAGTACGGGTGCCAGCCTCTCCTACGAGCAGTACTTC
- | TRBJ2-7 | TRBD2 | TRBV9 | CASSVGLAGVDEQYF | TGTGCCAGCAGCGTAGGACTAGCGGGGGTCGACGAGCAGTACTTC
- | TRBJ2-7 | - | TRBV6-1 | CASRVLASSYEQYF | TGTGCCAGCAGGGTTCTAGCGTCCTCCTACGAGCAGTACTTC
- | TRBJ2-2 | TRBD1 | TRBV7-6 | CASSLDPGTGLTGELFF | TGTGCCAGCAGCTTAGATCCCGGGACAGGGTTGACCGGGGAGCTGTTTTTT
- | TRBJ2-5 | TRBD2 | TRBV5-4 | CASSGGGTSGSVTQYF | TGTGCCAGCAGCGGAGGGGGGACTAGCGGGAGTGTGACCCAGTACTTC
few | TRBJ1-2 | TRBD1 | TRBV27 | CASRPQGASGYTF | TGTGCCAGCAGGCCACAGGGGGCGAGTGGCTACACCTTC
- | TRBJ2-3 | - | TRBV6-6 | CAAGLGQTYTDTQYF | TGTGCCGCCGGGCTAGGGCAGACCTACACAGATACGCAGTATTTT
- | TRBJ2-7 | - | TRBV6-1 | CASSELLAAEQYF | TGTGCCAGCAGTGAATTACTAGCCGCCGAGCAGTACTTC
- | TRBJ2-3 | TRBD2 | TRBV7-9 | CASSLSLAGTDTQYF | TGTGCCAGCAGCTTGTCGCTAGCGGGCACAGATACGCAGTATTTT
- | TRBJ2-1 | - | TRBV29-1 | CSVDWRWDNEQFF | TGCAGCGTTGATTGGCGGTGGGACAATGAGCAGTTCTTC
- | TRBJ2-3 | TRBD2 | TRBV9 | CASTGFLAEGDTQYF | TGTGCCAGCACCGGCTTCCTAGCGGAAGGAGATACGCAGTATTTT
medium-sized | TRBJ2-7 | TRBD2 | TRBV19 | CASSISLAGGDYEQYF | TGTGCCAGTAGTATCAGTCTAGCGGGAGGGGACTACGAGCAGTACTTC
- | TRBJ1-2 | - | TRBV11-2 | CASSLDTSYGYTF | TGTGCCAGCAGCCTTGACACTTCCTATGGCTACACCTTC
- | TRBJ2-7 | - | TRBV7-2 | CASSPHRDTAYEQYF | TGTGCCAGCAGTCCCCACCGGGACACTGCCTACGAGCAGTACTTC
- | TRBJ1-1 | - | TRBV10-2 | CASRLTGMNTEAFF | TGCGCCAGCAGACTTACAGGCATGAACACTGAAGCTTTCTTT
- | TRBJ1-2 | - | TRBV19 | CASSLQGSYGYTF | TGTGCCAGTAGTCTCCAGGGATCCTATGGCTACACCTTC
- | TRBJ1-2 | - | TRBV4-1 | CASSQMSTGLNYGYTF | TGCGCCAGCAGCCAAATGTCGACCGGCCTGAACTATGGCTACACCTTC
few | TRBJ2-7 | TRBD1 | TRBV4-1 | CASSQDLRTGVEQYF | TGCGCCAGCAGCCAAGATCTGCGGACAGGGGTCGAGCAGTACTTC
once | TRBJ2-7 | - | TRBV12-2 | CASRLGRGQGAHEQYF | TGTGCAAGTCGCTTAGGGAGGGGGCAGGGGGCCCACGAGCAGTACTTC
- | TRBJ2-3 | - | TRBV2 | CASKSGATNRDTQYF | TGTGCCAGCAAGTCAGGGGCCACCAACAGAGATACGCAGTATTTT
- | TRBJ1-2 | TRBD1 | TRBV10-1 | CASSGSTGSGYTF | TGCGCCAGCAGTGGGTCGACAGGGTCTGGCTACACCTTC
- | TRBJ2-1 | TRBD2 | TRBV9 | CASSVATEASGSHYNEQFF | TGTGCCAGCAGCGTAGCTACAGAGGCTAGCGGGAGCCACTACAATGAGCAGTTCTTC
- | TRBJ1-2 | - | TRBV9 | CASSVARKGNGYTF | TGTGCCAGCAGCGTAGCTCGGAAAGGGAACGGCTACACCTTC
- | TRBJ2-2 | - | TRBV10-1 | CASSLQGTGELFF | TGCGCCAGCAGTTTACAGGGAACCGGGGAGCTGTTTTTT
- | TRBJ2-5 | TRBD1 | TRBV5-4 | CASSQEGTEETQYF | TGTGCCAGCAGCCAAGAAGGGACAGAAGAGACCCAGTACTTC
- | TRBJ2-1 | TRBD2 | TRBV19 | CASSIASLAATEQFF | TGTGCCAGTAGTATAGCGTCGCTAGCGGCGACTGAGCAGTTCTTC
- | TRBJ2-2 | TRBD1 | TRBV5-1 | CASSPTGVTGELFF | TGCGCCAGCAGCCCTACAGGGGTCACCGGGGAGCTGTTTTTT